This T cell receptor (beta chain) was captured in a study of blood T cell repertoires in COVID-19. Study-level background: T cells, B-cell-depleted T cells, or PBMCs provided the cDNA or gDNA that served as material.

Individuals drawn from under 30 US areas were about 18 to 95 years old. Clinical history as reported by participants underpinned cohort assignment. Germline CDR1 and CDR2: GTSNPN and SVGIG (reference sequence). V was pared by 5 bases and J by 4 bases, with 3 bases of the junction left unmatched. The CDR3 runs 13 residues. Sequencing used immunoSEQ multiplex PCR; TCRdb keeps in-frame clones, though not all of them. This table has about 180,000 clones, approximately 84% appearing once. Sample: PBMCs or T cells enriched from blood (not recorded which). The V call is TRBV30, the J call TRBJ1-5, with 9 bases lining up with TRBD1. The sequence came from a human donor with acute COVID-19. The donor label of this sample is uncertain. The CDR3 DNA is TGTGCCTGGGCCGGGACAGGGAATCAGCCCCAGCATTTT. Its protein product is CAWAGTGNQPQHF.